A selection of T cell receptor beta chains follows, all from one sample in a study of blood T cells in healthy people across ages. From the 5' RACE reads, TCRdb called clonotypes with MiXCR, one entry per CDR3 protein. The sample yields around 990,000 distinct CDR3 sequences, under 40% seen once. Sequencing was done on a sample of blood. Receptors were obtained from a man between 18 and 29 years old in good health. CDR3s include the opening cysteine and the closing phenylalanine or tryptophan. D genes are given only for firm matches. Only part of the rows carry a size: once, few, many, or a class if the clone is expanded.

j_call d_call v_call clone_size cdr3_aa cdr3_nt
TRBJ1-3 - TRBV11-2 - CASSLLGRYSGNTIYF TGTGCCAGCAGCTTATTGGGCAGGTACTCTGGAAACACCATATATTTT
TRBJ2-5 - TRBV18 - CASSRNIGQETQYF TGTGCCAGCTCACGGAACATAGGGCAAGAGACCCAGTACTTC
TRBJ2-3 TRBD2 TRBV20-1 many CSARDTGLAITDTQYF TGCAGTGCTAGAGATACGGGACTAGCAATCACAGATACGCAGTATTTT
TRBJ2-4 - TRBV12-3/TRBV12-4 few CASRGPRGLRASAKNIQYF TGTGCCAGCAGGGGCCCAAGGGGCCTCAGGGCTTCAGCCAAAAACATTCAGTACTTC
TRBJ2-1 - TRBV29-1 - CSARGAYGSSYNEQFF TGCAGCGCCCGAGGGGCCTACGGGAGCTCCTACAATGAGCAGTTCTTC
TRBJ1-2 TRBD1 TRBV13 - CASSDQGARGYTF TGTGCCAGCAGCGATCAGGGGGCAAGGGGCTACACCTTC
TRBJ2-3 TRBD2 TRBV4-3 - CASSQVKAGGTDTQYF TGCGCCAGCAGCCAAGTTAAAGCGGGAGGCACAGATACGCAGTATTTT
TRBJ2-1 TRBD1 TRBV20-1 - CSAPAGGPHNEQFF TGCAGTGCCCCGGCAGGGGGTCCACACAATGAGCAGTTCTTC
TRBJ2-3 TRBD2 TRBV12-3/TRBV12-4 - CASSSSGLADSRTDTQYF TGTGCCAGCAGTTCCTCGGGACTAGCGGACTCTAGAACAGATACGCAGTATTTT
TRBJ1-5 - TRBV20-1 - CSARDLGGRNQPQHF TGCAGTGCTAGAGATCTGGGGGGGCGGAATCAGCCCCAGCATTTT
TRBJ1-2 TRBD1 TRBV29-1 many CSALPGQGSSYTF TGCAGCGCGCTCCCGGGACAGGGTTCTTCCTACACCTTC
TRBJ2-1 - TRBV29-1 few CSGARGDNEQFF TGCAGCGGGGCTAGGGGGGACAATGAGCAGTTCTTC
TRBJ2-5 TRBD1 TRBV5-1 - CASSLGTGGPQETQYF TGCGCCAGCAGCTTGGGGACAGGGGGTCCCCAAGAGACCCAGTACTTC
TRBJ2-5 - TRBV10-3 - CAISERLAGETQYF TGTGCCATCAGTGAGCGGCTAGCCGGAGAGACCCAGTACTTC
TRBJ2-1 TRBD1 TRBV2 - CASEGQGGNERFF TGTGCCAGCGAGGGACAGGGCGGCAATGAGCGGTTCTTC
TRBJ2-7 - TRBV27 - CASSRWGSSYEQYF TGTGCCAGCAGTCGATGGGGGAGCTCCTACGAGCAGTACTTC
TRBJ2-1 TRBD2 TRBV3-1 - CASSPLEMGLADNEQFF TGTGCCAGCAGCCCCCTGGAAATGGGACTAGCCGACAATGAGCAGTTCTTC
TRBJ2-5 TRBD1 TRBV20-1 few CSASNQAGGIELETQYF TGCAGTGCTAGTAATCAGGCAGGGGGTATCGAGTTGGAGACCCAGTACTTC
TRBJ2-2 - TRBV6-6 - CASSYGSAANTGELFF TGTGCCAGCAGTTACGGATCGGCAGCGAACACCGGGGAGCTGTTTTTT
TRBJ1-4 - TRBV7-9 - CASSRRSPGTILEKLFF TGTGCCAGCAGCCGAAGATCTCCCGGGACTATCCTTGAAAAACTGTTTTTT
TRBJ1-6 - TRBV20-1 - CSARDAAGLGSSYNSPLHF TGCAGTGCTAGAGATGCAGCAGGCCTTGGGAGCTCCTATAATTCACCCCTCCACTTT
TRBJ2-4 - TRBV4-2 many CASSQESLGIAKNIQYF TGTGCCAGCAGCCAAGAATCCCTGGGTATAGCCAAAAACATTCAGTACTTC
TRBJ2-5 TRBD2 TRBV7-2 once CASSLVKLAGETQYF TGTGCCAGCAGCTTAGTTAAACTAGCGGGAGAGACCCAGTACTTC
TRBJ2-3 - TRBV29-1 - CSGRRDSTDTQYF TGCAGCGGACGGAGAGACAGCACAGATACGCAGTATTTT
TRBJ2-1 - TRBV28 many CASRARQRTYNEQFF TGTGCCAGCAGGGCTCGACAGAGGACCTACAATGAGCAGTTCTTC
TRBJ1-1 - TRBV9 - CASSGTDLRNTEAFF TGTGCCAGCAGTGGGACTGATTTGCGGAACACTGAAGCTTTCTTT
TRBJ2-1 - TRBV9 - CASSPLNSYNEQFF TGTGCCAGCAGCCCCCTGAACTCCTACAATGAGCAGTTCTTC
TRBJ1-5 - TRBV2 few CASSGGYQPQHF TGTGCCAGCAGTGGGGGATATCAGCCCCAGCATTTT
TRBJ1-5 TRBD1 TRBV6-1 - CASRDREGNQPQHF TGTGCCAGTCGGGACAGGGAAGGCAATCAGCCCCAGCATTTT
TRBJ2-3 TRBD2 TRBV9 - CASSGAGLRTDTQYF TGTGCCAGCAGCGGGGCGGGACTACGCACAGATACGCAGTATTTT
TRBJ2-2 TRBD2 TRBV7-9 - CASSRTSMTGELFF TGTGCCAGCAGCCGGACTAGTATGACCGGGGAGCTGTTTTTT
TRBJ1-1 - TRBV7-2 - CASSLGSVMNTEAFF TGTGCCAGCAGCTTAGGTTCAGTTATGAACACTGAAGCTTTCTTT
TRBJ2-1 - TRBV9 few CASSGDTGRYNEQFF TGTGCCAGCAGCGGAGACACAGGGCGATACAATGAGCAGTTCTTC
TRBJ2-3 - TRBV13 - CASSLRGSERGETDTQYF TGTGCCAGCAGCTTAAGAGGTAGCGAGAGGGGAGAGACAGATACGCAGTATTTT
TRBJ1-5 - TRBV18 - CASSPRVVQGSQPQHF TGTGCCAGCTCACCGAGGGTTGTGCAGGGGAGTCAGCCCCAGCATTTT
TRBJ2-5 - TRBV7-7 few CASSLLPGPNKETQYF TGTGCCAGCAGCTTACTCCCAGGGCCTAATAAAGAGACCCAGTACTTC
TRBJ1-5 - TRBV4-1 - CASSHGAQGRALDQPQHF TGCGCCAGCAGCCACGGCGCGCAGGGAAGAGCTCTCGATCAGCCCCAGCATTTT
TRBJ2-7 TRBD1 TRBV11-2 few CASSLFVGDRATYEQYF TGTGCCAGCAGCTTATTTGTCGGGGACAGGGCTACCTACGAGCAGTACTTC
TRBJ1-1 - TRBV12-3/TRBV12-4 - CASSMGRMNTEAFF TGTGCCAGCAGTATGGGACGGATGAACACTGAAGCTTTCTTT
TRBJ1-2 - TRBV24-1 few CATSDFQEPGGYGYTF TGTGCCACCAGTGATTTTCAGGAACCCGGTGGCTATGGCTACACCTTC
TRBJ1-1 - TRBV7-2 - CASSLDRESPEAFF TGTGCCAGCAGCTTAGACAGGGAGTCCCCTGAAGCTTTCTTT
TRBJ2-3 - TRBV5-1 - CASSLASRGDTDTQYF TGCGCCAGCAGCTTAGCATCCAGGGGAGACACAGATACGCAGTATTTT
TRBJ1-1 - TRBV5-1 - CASSRQINTEAFF TGCGCCAGCAGCCGACAGATAAACACTGAAGCTTTCTTT
TRBJ2-5 - TRBV20-1 - CSAPMVETQYF TGCAGTGCCCCGATGGTCGAGACCCAGTACTTC
TRBJ1-2 TRBD1 TRBV12-3/TRBV12-4 - CASSIQGAYSDGYTF TGTGCCAGCAGTATACAGGGGGCGTATAGTGATGGCTACACCTTC
TRBJ1-5 TRBD1 TRBV7-2 few CASSLATGKNQPQHF TGTGCCAGCAGCCTTGCGACAGGGAAAAATCAGCCCCAGCATTTT
TRBJ2-1 - TRBV7-3 few CASSLGRGSDEQFF TGTGCCAGCAGCTTAGGAAGGGGCTCGGATGAGCAGTTCTTC
TRBJ2-2 - TRBV6-1 - CASIPGRRYTGELFF TGTGCCAGCATCCCGGGACGGAGGTACACCGGGGAGCTGTTTTTT
TRBJ1-3 - TRBV30 - CAWSASGKHSGNTIYF TGTGCCTGGAGTGCTTCAGGCAAACACTCTGGAAACACCATATATTTT
TRBJ2-7 TRBD1 TRBV4-1 - CASSQGTGGTYEQYF TGCGCCAGCAGCCAAGGGACAGGGGGAACCTACGAGCAGTACTTC